One T cell receptor (beta chain) is described in this entry. Its antigen is currently not known. The sample holds no much larger clone one base away, and base qualities are not on file. Inclusive of the bounding cysteine and phenylalanine, the CDR3 is 12 residues long. Only CDR3 DNA is held: 36 bases, read in frame from base 1. Looking up the germline V gene (reference sequence) yields CDR1 SEHNR and CDR2 FQNEAQ. Trimming takes 8 bases from V and 7 bases from J, and the germline ends sit 12 bases apart. The cohort comprised 670 or so healthy bone marrow donors. All cohort members were sampled while nominally healthy, although unrecorded immune exposures were likely present. The donor tested CMV seropositive, placing the donor among the 250 to 350 seropositive members of the cohort. Each donor provided a peripheral blood sample, and peripheral blood mononuclear cells were used for TCR beta sequencing. Genomic DNA extraction from the blood cell samples was performed with the Qiagen DNeasy Blood Extraction Kit.

This sample is drawn from a study of cytomegalovirus exposure and HLA in healthy donors (dated by TCRdb to 2016 to 2017). With respect to the entire study: In an earlier analysis of 587 of the donors, approximately 260 Gb of sequence data and 90 million to 130 million unique TCR beta sequences from about 190 million T cells were reported. An early release covering just under 650 HLA-typed donors comprised approximately 300 gigabases of sequencing data and 65 million to 100 million unique TCR sequences. Among the roughly 400 genotyped donors, approximately 77% belonged to the genetic ancestry cluster associated with self-reported Caucasian donors. The study aimed to test whether signatures of past pathogen exposure could be identified by cataloging public T cell receptors. The study used immunosequencing to profile the T cell repertoires of approximately 650 subjects and linked those repertoires to cytomegalovirus serostatus. Besides the first cohort of about 730 subjects, a separate validation cohort made up of 120 different subjects was used. The study combined high-throughput TCR immunosequencing, statistical association of individual TCRs with disease status, and machine learning to predict cytomegalovirus infection status. In a later analysis, previously published TCR beta repertoires from 666 donors were re-analyzed and high-resolution HLA genotyping was added so that TCR occurrence patterns could be studied. In the later analysis, no new phenotypic data were used to find candidate immune exposures; instead, reliance was placed on TCR beta sequences and their occurrence across donors. An earlier analysis of around 580 of the donors used high-throughput TCR beta sequencing to judge whether each TCR beta V gene segment behaved as functional or pseudogenic. Donor age, sex, ethnicity and CMV serostatus were collected together with the repertoire data. A later genetic analysis used genome-wide SNP genotypes for about three fifths of the roughly 700 donors, treating that subset as a discovery cohort. All discovery cohort repertoires had been generated using a single sequencing platform. Class I and class II HLA loci were covered by the typing at four-digit resolution. Typing coverage differed by locus: A, B, C, DRB1 and DQB1 were typed in roughly 629-640 donors, DQA1 in 500 to 550, DPA1 in some 600, and DPB1 in 472. Four to six DR-DQ haplotypes were handled as single units for association and clustering, since linkage in the cohort was strong. Across around 400 genotyped donors of the cohort, an average of roughly 200,000 unique TCR beta nucleotide sequences per donor were sequenced, and roughly 17% of those sequences were non-productive.

Results and caveats for the whole study, not just this receptor: In a later analysis, several top co-occurrence clusters were reported to appear linked to parvovirus B19, influenza, CMV and Epstein-Barr virus. An association between a missense DCLRE1C variant and V-gene and J-gene trimming of TCR beta chains was found in a later genetic analysis and replicated in an independent cohort. The only immune exposure information available for the cohort was CMV serostatus. A few of the identified cytomegalovirus-associated TCR beta chains were confirmed in vitro to be specific for cytomegalovirus antigens. Presence/absence analyses assumed roughly uniform sequencing depth across donors, an assumption that may not hold. Seventeen rarely observed V segments, including chromosome 9 orphons, were excluded from the earlier analysis of some 590 of the donors because counts were too low. Some IMGT-functional V segments, including TRBV6-2 and TRBV6-3, could not be told apart with the 87-base-pair reads, so those segments were excluded. According to a later genetic analysis, donors in an Asian-associated ancestry cluster had fewer N-insertions in productive TCRs than the approximately 630-donor mean. A cluster of highly shared sequence variants was judged likely to represent a technical artifact of the sequencing pipeline. In a later analysis, about 17,000 TCR beta sequences were associated with specific HLA alleles at a false discovery rate of 0.05. An earlier analysis of approximately 530 of the donors showed that most TCR beta V segments appeared in productive rearrangements either about 87% or about 30% of the time, which broadly matched IMGT annotations. According to a later analysis, TCR association rates differed among HLA loci, with DRB1 alleles showing the most associated TCRs and HLA-C alleles showing the fewest. A total of about 180 TCR beta chains were listed by the study as associated with cytomegalovirus. Assigning TCR associations to individual alleles was difficult when HLA alleles, especially DR and DQ, strongly co-occurred. While some public TCRs were present in many individuals, most TCR sequences turned up only very rarely across donors. A further reported finding was that TCR beta sequences accurately predicted the HLA-A and HLA-B alleles for most subjects in the first cohort. In a later analysis, HLA-associated TCR beta chains were found to be more clonally expanded and to have lower generation probabilities than equally common non-associated chains. A later analysis found that most CMV-associated TCR beta chains appeared HLA-restricted, with HLA associations seemingly driven largely by CMV exposure. The cohort was sequenced for TCR beta chains only, and without alpha or paired-chain data the features that could be detected were limited. Because HLA typing was missing for some donors at each locus, association tests included only the typed subset. Linkage disequilibrium might explain the correlated functional status among segregating V segments, but an unknown experimental factor could not be ruled out. The classifier was reported to diagnose cytomegalovirus status with high specificity and sensitivity in both the original cohort and the validation cohort. The authors suggested that the approach could potentially be extended to other disease states and immunological phenotypes.

Receptors were amplified or captured by the immunoSEQ multiplex PCR assay. The multiplex PCR relied on a mix of 60 forward primers for TCR Vbeta segments and 13 reverse primers for TCR Jbeta segments. Amplification of the CDR3 region of rearranged TCR beta genes was performed with a multiplex PCR assay on genomic DNA. The amplified TCR beta libraries were sequenced on the Illumina HiSeq System as 87-base-pair reads. The paper's data handling went like this. Across the roughly 640 repertoires, a later analysis counted roughly 77 million unique TCR beta chains, roughly 11 million of which were shared by at least two donors. Raw reads were error-corrected and collapsed into unique sequences by a nearest-neighbor algorithm in which closely related sequences were merged to remove PCR and sequencing errors. To assign V, D and J gene segments, CDR3 sequences were aligned to IMGT reference sequences. Each retained sequence needed at least a six-nucleotide match to both a V gene segment and a J gene segment. Rearrangements were called productive when the CDR3 lacked stop codons and stayed in frame with V and J; all others were non-productive. CDR3 was defined according to IMGT convention as the region running from the second conserved V-encoded cysteine to the conserved J-encoded phenylalanine. Sequences without an unambiguous match to a single V gene segment were excluded from the earlier analysis of 587 of the donors. An earlier analysis of fewer than 750 of the donors classified V segments as functional when productive rearrangements were above 56.7% and as segregating when the standard deviation between donors was above 5%. A statistical classification framework was built for diagnosing cytomegalovirus status from the catalog of TCR beta chain sequences. V and J gene assignment, in a later analysis, came from comparing TCR nucleotide sequences with IMGT/GENE-DB human TR gene sequences. In a later analysis, CDR3 sequences and most-parsimonious VDJ recombination scenarios were assigned using the TCRdist pipeline. A later analysis defined each TCR beta chain by its CDR3 amino acid sequence plus V-gene family, and excluded reads lacking a unique V-gene family. A later analysis removed 450 to 600 highly shared, low-generation-probability nucleotide sequences to deal with suspected cross-contamination and a sequencing artifact. In a later analysis, a clonal expansion index was calculated for each public chain from normalized within-repertoire ranks of inferred template counts. In a later analysis, generation probabilities were computed with a VDJ recombination model fitted to out-of-frame rearrangements, and the resulting probabilities were checked against IGoR. A later analysis scored TCR-TCR, TCR-HLA and TCR-CMV co-occurrence with hypergeometric tests, applying a repertoire-size bias correction to TCR pairs. A later analysis estimated false discovery rates by permuting HLA or CMV assignments 20 times. In a later analysis, co-occurring TCRs were grouped using DBSCAN, with TCRdist sequence similarity added in when clustering inside HLA-allele-positive subsets. Repertoires with fewer than 30,000 or more than 120,000 public chains, plus five repertoires with anomalous nucleotide sharing, were excluded from co-occurrence clustering. Imported from immuneACCESS, the table was reduced by TCRdb to in-frame sequences with V and J called. These copies leave out some clones; in studies compared against another copy, an unresolved V gene accounts for under half, and the cause of the remainder is not known. V and J calls and clone size follow that table, whereas D and trimming were derived from the DNA. For this sample there are about 160,000 clones; approximately 67% appear just once. The ten top clones hold roughly 4.4% of the sample.

The sequence was obtained from a woman under 30 in good health and CMV-seropositive. What was sequenced was PBMCs. Recombination joined TRBV7-9 with TRBJ2-1, with an unclear D gene assignment. The CDR3 region: CASGRIVNEQFF. The DNA sequence is as follows: TGTGCCAGCGGGCGAATAGTAAATGAGCAGTTCTTC.